This T cell receptor beta chain emerged from a study of T cell changes during pregnancy in multiple sclerosis. Profiling relied on immunoSEQ multiplex PCR, and the TCRdb table lists in-frame clones only, not all of them. The sample contains under 55,000 clones, around 94% of which appear only once. The ends were cut back, 1 base at V and 5 bases at J, with 14 bases in the middle. The CDR3 runs 15 residues. Germline V lookup: CDR1 KGHSH, CDR2 LQKENI. The sequences come from CD4+ T cells from peripheral blood mononuclear cells, collected before pregnancy. This receptor was identified in a female donor with multiple sclerosis, enrolled in a pregnancy study. The chain joins TRBV18 to TRBJ1-2; possibly TRBD1 for D (6 bases). CDR3 sequence reads: CASSPRGQSLYGYTF. In DNA, the CDR3 is TGTGCCAGCTCACCACGGGGGCAGTCGCTTTATGGCTACACCTTC.